Listed below are T cell receptor beta chains from one sample, sequenced in a study of shared clonotypes between healthy human individuals. Clones were read by immunoSEQ multiplex PCR, and TCRdb kept only the in-frame ones, dropping some. Here the sample spans hundreds of thousands of clones, roughly 70% being singletons. The sample was memory CD4+ T cells sorted from blood. The source is a woman younger than 45 in good health. Each CDR3 is given with its conserved first and last residue. The order of the fields is V gene, J gene, CDR3 protein.

v_call: TRBV28
j_call: TRBJ2-7
cdr3_aa: CASSGGGAGDNEQYF

v_call: TRBV2
j_call: TRBJ1-2
cdr3_aa: CASRYRGNYGYTF

v_call: TRBV28
j_call: TRBJ2-3
cdr3_aa: CASSLISGSGLDTQYF

v_call: TRBV28
j_call: TRBJ2-3
cdr3_aa: CASSGNRGWTDTQYF

v_call: TRBV6-5
j_call: TRBJ1-1
cdr3_aa: CASTPQGAVEAFF

v_call: TRBV7-9
j_call: TRBJ2-2
cdr3_aa: CASSLESWGHLTGELFF

v_call: TRBV14
j_call: TRBJ2-7
cdr3_aa: CASSQEIGTSGIPEGEQYF

v_call: TRBV7-8
j_call: TRBJ2-2
cdr3_aa: CASSRKKAQGNGELFF

v_call: TRBV27
j_call: TRBJ2-7
cdr3_aa: CASSLIRGLAYEQYF

v_call: TRBV27
j_call: TRBJ1-3
cdr3_aa: CRGNTIYF

v_call: TRBV27
j_call: TRBJ2-1
cdr3_aa: CASSLSRAASSYNEQFF

v_call: TRBV10-3
j_call: TRBJ1-1
cdr3_aa: CAISGAARTEAFF

v_call: TRBV28
j_call: TRBJ1-2
cdr3_aa: CASSLHGQGVVGYTF

v_call: TRBV9
j_call: TRBJ2-2
cdr3_aa: CASGPIETGELFF

v_call: TRBV18
j_call: TRBJ2-3
cdr3_aa: CASSPSSGTKGADTQYF

v_call: TRBV5-4
j_call: TRBJ1-1
cdr3_aa: CASSLAGGNTEAFF

v_call: TRBV14
j_call: TRBJ1-1
cdr3_aa: CASSQYRYRDKHTEAFF

v_call: TRBV28
j_call: TRBJ2-2
cdr3_aa: CASSSQAGRGRTGELFF

v_call: TRBV10-3
j_call: TRBJ2-2
cdr3_aa: CAISETAANTGELFF

v_call: TRBV5-1
j_call: TRBJ2-1
cdr3_aa: CASSNSQTYNEQFF

v_call: TRBV30
j_call: TRBJ1-3
cdr3_aa: CAWGGHNSGNTIYF

v_call: TRBV4-1
j_call: TRBJ2-2
cdr3_aa: CASSQTSGRLTGELFF

v_call: TRBV29-1
j_call: TRBJ2-3
cdr3_aa: CSVQEGTDTQYF

v_call: TRBV28
j_call: TRBJ1-6
cdr3_aa: CASRGSYNSPLHF

v_call: TRBV2
j_call: TRBJ1-4
cdr3_aa: CASTSRGQSNEKLFF

v_call: TRBV2
j_call: TRBJ1-4
cdr3_aa: CASSEGLGRIVGLFF

v_call: TRBV6-6
j_call: TRBJ2-7
cdr3_aa: CASSRSGSIYEQYF

v_call: TRBV11-1
j_call: TRBJ1-2
cdr3_aa: CASSPGGANYGYTF

v_call: TRBV27
j_call: TRBJ2-5
cdr3_aa: CASSFQGLETQYF

v_call: TRBV28
j_call: TRBJ2-2
cdr3_aa: CASSLFRANTGELFF

v_call: TRBV5-1
j_call: TRBJ2-3
cdr3_aa: CASSFSTGASDTQYF

v_call: TRBV5-5
j_call: TRBJ2-3
cdr3_aa: CASSYRATDTQYF

v_call: TRBV28
j_call: TRBJ1-6
cdr3_aa: CASSPDRRPNNSPLHF

v_call: TRBV9
j_call: TRBJ1-3
cdr3_aa: CASSVAGGASGNTIYF

v_call: TRBV27
j_call: TRBJ1-1
cdr3_aa: CASSYHGTGTEAFF

v_call: TRBV6-5
j_call: TRBJ2-7
cdr3_aa: CASSYSSGRSYEQYF

v_call: TRBV19
j_call: TRBJ1-2
cdr3_aa: CASNSDARLGGYTF

v_call: TRBV5-1
j_call: TRBJ2-5
cdr3_aa: CASSRGDGQETQYF

v_call: TRBV6-1
j_call: TRBJ1-4
cdr3_aa: CAHGTVKNEKLFF

v_call: TRBV6-4
j_call: TRBJ2-3
cdr3_aa: CASSDSHTQYF

v_call: TRBV5-1
j_call: TRBJ1-4
cdr3_aa: CASSLETGYNEKLFF

v_call: TRBV30
j_call: -
cdr3_aa: CAWRYHYEQYF

v_call: TRBV28
j_call: TRBJ2-7
cdr3_aa: CASTSGRYEQYF

v_call: TRBV27
j_call: TRBJ2-5
cdr3_aa: CASSFAAVAGGGRETQYF

v_call: TRBV18
j_call: TRBJ2-2
cdr3_aa: CASSPTGYSTGELFF

v_call: TRBV10-2
j_call: TRBJ1-6
cdr3_aa: CASSEQENSPLHF

v_call: TRBV20-1
j_call: TRBJ2-5
cdr3_aa: CSARGKETQYF

v_call: TRBV6-5
j_call: TRBJ2-7
cdr3_aa: CASSYATGLGYEQYF

v_call: TRBV5-1
j_call: TRBJ1-1
cdr3_aa: CASSPGEGAAFF

v_call: TRBV6-1
j_call: TRBJ1-1
cdr3_aa: CASSELWTGGLTEAFF

v_call: TRBV11-3
j_call: TRBJ2-1
cdr3_aa: CASSPGRLASFNEQFF